This T cell receptor beta chain was observed in a study of cytomegalovirus exposure and HLA in healthy donors. In the study overall: Caucasian-associated ancestry cluster membership applied to around 76% of several hundred genotyped donors.

PCR primers comprised 60 Vbeta and 13 Jbeta primers. The protocol was immunoSEQ multiplex PCR, while the TCRdb copy is restricted to in-frame clones and leaves out a portion. The sample consists of about 160,000 clones, over 75% of them appearing once. In the case of this clone: Its antigen is as yet unknown.

Study-wide results and limits: Later analysis associated a missense DCLRE1C variant with TCR beta V- and J-gene trimming. Three chains linked to CMV were shown in vitro to be specific for CMV antigens.

The CDR3 totals 17 residues. The V segment lost 4 bases and the J segment 0 bases; nucleotides outside the gene matches: 9. Germline CDR1 is SGDLS and CDR2 is YYNGEE. The source is a man aged 35-49 years in good health and CMV-seronegative. The V gene is TRBV9, the J gene TRBJ1-4, with TRBD1 identical over 7 bases. The source material was PBMCs. The CDR3 reads CASSFDREMATNEKLFF. In DNA, the CDR3 is TGTGCCAGCAGCTTTGACAGGGAAATGGCAACTAATGAAAAACTGTTTTTT.